These 3 T cell receptor beta chains were all obtained from the same sample, sequenced in a study of regulatory T cells in long-lasting Graves disease. Relying on iRepertoire HTBI primers and Arm-PCR of CDR3 regions, the team built TCR beta libraries. A single record per CDR3 protein comes from TCRdb applying MiXCR to the multiplex PCR reads. The table records about 470,000 distinct CDR3 sequences, approximately 21% of them present only once. Noted time point: persistent/refractory GD, antithyroid drugs over 5 years with positive TRAb. The TCR library used RNA extracted from PBMCs. The sequencing used peripheral blood mononuclear cells (PBMCs), collected when the disease was refractory, from a patient treated with antithyroid drugs. The receptor set was obtained from a female donor with Graves disease.

The V call is TRBV7-2, the J call TRBJ2-2, with D maybe TRBD2 (5 bases). V was shortened by 1 base and J by 6 bases, with 12 bases between the two germline ends. The V gene's germline CDR1 is SGHTA and CDR2 FQGNSA. The CDR3 extends over 15 amino acids. CDR3 nucleotide sequence: TGTGCCAGCAGCTTAGGTTGGGAGACCGCCGGGGAGCTGTTTTTT. Translation gives CASSLGWETAGELFF.

V is TRBV9 and J is TRBJ1-3, with unresolved D. The length of the CDR3 is 14 residues. Germline CDR1 reads SGDLS; CDR2 reads YYNGEE. Trimming took off 3 bases at V and 0 bases at J, with 7 bases between the two ends. CDR3 nucleotides: TGTGCCAGCAGCGACCACCGCTCTGGAAACACCATATATTTT. It translates to CASSDHRSGNTIYF.

The V gene is TRBV5-1, the J gene TRBJ1-4; D unclear. Germline V lookup: CDR1 SGHRS, CDR2 YFSETQ. V was cut by 1 base and J by 5 bases, with 12 bases left in between. The CDR3 has 15 residues. The CDR3 DNA reads TGCGCCAGCAGCTTGACCGGGTCGAGGAATGAAAAACTGTTTTTT. Translating it yields CASSLTGSRNEKLFF.